This TCR beta chain was retrieved from a study of blood T cell repertoires in COVID-19. Study information: Nucleic acid was either cDNA or gDNA, and it came from T cells, B-cell-depleted T cells, or PBMCs.

This clone was detected only once. V lost 2 bases, J lost 4 bases, and 5 bases stayed unmatched. The CDR3 is 15 amino acids. Germline CDR1 and CDR2: SGHNT and YYREEE (reference sequence). Per the study methods: Researchers report that nucleated cell counts were estimated from reference gene primer amplification. Here immunoSEQ multiplex PCR was the method, and the copy in TCRdb shows in-frame clones only, minus some. D and trimming come from the DNA, and the V and J calls and clone size come from that table. Of around 94,000 clones listed, around nine tenths are singletons. The clonotype comes from a man aged 50-59 years with active or convalescent COVID-19. The chain joins TRBV5-4 to TRBJ2-2, with 7 bases lining up with TRBD1. The sequenced sample consisted of peripheral blood. CDR3 residues: CASSFRQGSTGELFF. In DNA form, the CDR3 reads TGTGCCAGCAGCTTCCGACAGGGTAGCACCGGGGAGCTGTTTTTT.